This is a list of T cell receptor beta chains from one sample in a study of T cells in Graves' hyperthyroidism and ophthalmopathy. TCRdb reanalysed the multiplex PCR reads using MiXCR and keeps one entry per CDR3 protein. The table lists 600,000 to 800,000 distinct CDR3 sequences, just over 35% of them singletons, with about a third in the top ten. The sequenced sample was blood. The receptor set was obtained from a middle-aged woman with Graves' hyperthyroidism. Both conserved end residues are part of each CDR3. Fields, in order: V gene, clone size, J gene, D gene, CDR3 protein, CDR3 DNA. The D gene is left open where the match is weak. Some rows mark clone size as missing; the rest say once, few, many or name a class of expanded clone.

TRBV7-2	once	TRBJ2-7	.	CASSIGPDDSYGQYF	TGTGCCAGCAGCATAGGACCCGATGACTCCTACGGGCAGTACTTC
TRBV19	.	TRBJ1-5	TRBD1	CASSRTGTATDQPQHF	TGTGCCAGTAGTCGGACCGGGACAGCCACTGATCAGCCCCAGCATTTT
TRBV7-2	.	TRBJ1-2	.	CASSLQGEGYTF	TGTGCCAGCAGCCTCCAGGGTGAGGGCTACACCTTC
TRBV7-9	many	TRBJ2-5	TRBD2	CASSSLPGASGGSRTQYF	TGTGCCAGCAGCTCACTCCCTGGGGCTAGCGGGGGGTCAAGGACCCAGTACTTC
TRBV20-1	.	TRBJ2-1	.	CSARPVGEQFF	TGCAGTGCGAGACCCGTGGGTGAGCAGTTCTTC
TRBV7-2	many	TRBJ2-7	TRBD1	CASSLEDRYGYEQYF	TGTGCCAGCAGCTTAGAGGACAGGTACGGCTACGAGCAGTACTTC
TRBV4-3	.	TRBJ1-1	.	CASSPTPTAGAAFF	TGCGCCAGCAGCCCGACGCCCACCGCCGGGGCCGCTTTCTTT
TRBV5-1	many	TRBJ2-5	TRBD2	CASTIGLAGETQYF	TGCGCCAGCACCATTGGACTAGCGGGAGAGACCCAGTACTTC
TRBV12-3/TRBV12-4	.	TRBJ2-7	.	CASSPGDLSPYEQYF	TGTGCCAGCAGCCCTGGGGACCTGAGCCCCTACGAGCAGTACTTC
TRBV29-1	once	TRBJ1-4	.	CSVDLAGSEKLFF	TGCAGCGTTGATCTAGCGGGCTCGGAAAAACTGTTTTTT
TRBV7-3	.	TRBJ2-3	TRBD2	CASSRASGPPSNTQYF	TGTGCCAGCAGCCGAGCTAGCGGGCCACCATCGAATACGCAGTATTTT
TRBV7-9	many	TRBJ1-4	.	CASSPLTYREKLFF	TGTGCCAGCAGCCCGCTAACCTACCGGGAAAAACTGTTTTTT
TRBV20-1	few	TRBJ1-6	.	CSARKERDDSPLHF	TGCAGTGCTAGAAAGGAAAGGGATGATTCACCCCTCCACTTT
TRBV12-3/TRBV12-4	.	TRBJ2-7	TRBD1	CASGGTGTVYEQYF	TGTGCCAGCGGGGGGACAGGGACGGTCTACGAGCAGTACTTC
TRBV25-1	.	TRBJ2-5	TRBD2	CAPHGGVETQYF	TGTGCCCCGCACGGGGGGGTGGAGACCCAGTACTTC
TRBV6-4	.	TRBJ1-4	TRBD1	CASSGQGIQEKLFF	TGTGCCAGCAGTGGACAGGGCATTCAGGAAAAACTGTTTTTT
TRBV7-2	many	TRBJ2-7	.	CASSLRGTDTYEQYF	TGTGCCAGCAGCTTACGCGGGACAGATACCTACGAGCAGTACTTC
TRBV24-1	many	TRBJ2-5	TRBD2	CATSDFGGGSETQYF	TGTGCCACCAGTGATTTCGGCGGGGGATCAGAGACCCAGTACTTC
TRBV14	.	TRBJ1-2	.	CASSPRGEGRGGYTF	TGTGCCAGCAGCCCTAGGGGGGAAGGGCGGGGTGGCTACACCTTC
TRBV28	.	TRBJ2-5	.	CASGGLAGNQETQYF	TGTGCCAGCGGAGGACTGGCTGGAAACCAAGAGACCCAGTACTTC
TRBV11-2	.	TRBJ1-1	.	CASSPSEAFF	TGTGCCAGCAGTCCTTCTGAAGCTTTCTTT
TRBV15	.	TRBJ2-3	.	CATSRDGLATTDTQYF	TGTGCCACCAGCAGAGATGGCCTAGCAACCACAGATACGCAGTATTTT